This T cell receptor beta chain was captured by sequencing in a study of blood T cells in healthy people across ages. The study's findings and limits: Fewer expanded clones and more diversity marked long-lived versus aged donors. A roughly linear age-dependent decrease characterized TCR beta diversity per million T cells.

The sample holds a few counts of this clonotype. What it recognizes is unknown. The use of a sample-barcoded 5' primer and a J-beta primer mix characterized a second PCR of about 6 to 11 cycles. TCRdb analysed the 5' RACE reads with MiXCR anew, one entry per CDR3 protein. The sample lists some 1,800,000 distinct CDR3 sequences, around 40% seen once, with under 25% in the top ten. V lost 1 base to trimming and J lost 5 bases, with 9 bases between them. This CDR3 is built from 13 residues. Germline V lookup: CDR1 SGDLS, CDR2 YYNGEE. Aged roughly 6 to 90, donors were systemically healthy Caucasians from Russia.

Sequenced sample: blood. The TCR was taken from a human donor in good health. V gene TRBV9 combines with J gene TRBJ1-2; D may be TRBD1 (5 bases). CDR3 residues: CASSVTGQYGYTF. The DNA for the CDR3 is TGTGCCAGCAGCGTAACAGGTCAATATGGCTACACCTTC.